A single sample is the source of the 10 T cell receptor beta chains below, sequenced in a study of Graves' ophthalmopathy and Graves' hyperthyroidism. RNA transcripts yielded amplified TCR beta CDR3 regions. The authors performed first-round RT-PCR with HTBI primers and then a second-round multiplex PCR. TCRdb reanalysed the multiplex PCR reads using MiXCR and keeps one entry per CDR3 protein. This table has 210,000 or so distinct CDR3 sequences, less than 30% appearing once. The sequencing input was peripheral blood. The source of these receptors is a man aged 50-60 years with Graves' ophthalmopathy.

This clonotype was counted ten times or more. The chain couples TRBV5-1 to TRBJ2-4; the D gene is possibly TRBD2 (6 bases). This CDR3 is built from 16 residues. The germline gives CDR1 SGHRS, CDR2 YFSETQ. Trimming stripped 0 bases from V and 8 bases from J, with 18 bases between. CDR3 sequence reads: CASSLEGRGSGDIQYF. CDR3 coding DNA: TGCGCCAGCAGCTTGGAGGGACGGGGGTCCGGGGACATTCAGTACTTC.

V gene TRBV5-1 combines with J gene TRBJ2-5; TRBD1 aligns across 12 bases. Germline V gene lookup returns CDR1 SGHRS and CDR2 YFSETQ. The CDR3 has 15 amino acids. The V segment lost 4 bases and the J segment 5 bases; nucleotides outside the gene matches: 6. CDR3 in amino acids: CASSVGTGGAETQYF. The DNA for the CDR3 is TGCGCCAGCAGCGTAGGGACAGGGGGCGCGGAGACCCAGTACTTC.

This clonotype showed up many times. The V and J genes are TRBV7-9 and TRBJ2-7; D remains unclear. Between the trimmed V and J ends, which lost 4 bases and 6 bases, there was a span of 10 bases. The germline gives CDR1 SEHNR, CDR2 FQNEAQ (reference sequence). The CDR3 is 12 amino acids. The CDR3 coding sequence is TGTGCCAGCAGCTCGTCGGCCTCCGAGCAGTACTTC. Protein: CASSSSASEQYF.

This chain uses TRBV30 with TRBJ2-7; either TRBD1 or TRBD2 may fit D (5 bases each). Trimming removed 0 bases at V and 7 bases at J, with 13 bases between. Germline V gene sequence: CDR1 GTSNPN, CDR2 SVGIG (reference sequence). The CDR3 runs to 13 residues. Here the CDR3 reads CAWSVPGPHEQYF. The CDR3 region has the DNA TGTGCCTGGAGTGTTCCGGGACCTCATGAGCAGTACTTC.

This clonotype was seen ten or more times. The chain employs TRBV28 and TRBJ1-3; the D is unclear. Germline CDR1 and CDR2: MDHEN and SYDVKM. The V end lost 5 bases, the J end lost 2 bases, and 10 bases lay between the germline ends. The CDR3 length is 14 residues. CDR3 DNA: TGTGCCAGCAGTAGGCCAGAGACTGGAAACACCATATATTTT. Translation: CASSRPETGNTIYF.

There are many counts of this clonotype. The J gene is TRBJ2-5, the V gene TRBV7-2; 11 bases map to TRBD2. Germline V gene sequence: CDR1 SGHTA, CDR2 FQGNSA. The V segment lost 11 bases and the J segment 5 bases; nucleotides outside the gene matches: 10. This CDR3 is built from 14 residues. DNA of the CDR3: TGTGCCTCAAGGCTAGCGGGAGGATTGGAGACCCAGTACTTC. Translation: CASRLAGGLETQYF.

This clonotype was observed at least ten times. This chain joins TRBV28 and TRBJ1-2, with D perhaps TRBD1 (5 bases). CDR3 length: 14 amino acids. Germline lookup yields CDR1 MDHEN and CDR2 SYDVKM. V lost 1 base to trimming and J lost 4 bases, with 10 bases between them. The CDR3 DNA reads TGTGCCAGCAGTTTATTGTGGGGGTTCTATGGCTACACCTTC. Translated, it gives CASSLLWGFYGYTF.

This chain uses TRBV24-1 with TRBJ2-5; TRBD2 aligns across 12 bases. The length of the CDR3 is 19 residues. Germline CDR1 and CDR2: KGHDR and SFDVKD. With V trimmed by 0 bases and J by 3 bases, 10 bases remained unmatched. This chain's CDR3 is CATSDLHAPRTSGKETQYF. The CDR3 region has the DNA TGTGCCACCAGTGATTTGCATGCCCCTCGGACTAGCGGGAAAGAGACCCAGTACTTC.

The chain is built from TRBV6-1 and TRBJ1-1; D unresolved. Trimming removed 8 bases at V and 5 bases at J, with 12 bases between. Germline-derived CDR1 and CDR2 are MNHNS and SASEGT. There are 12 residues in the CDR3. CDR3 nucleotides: TGTGCCAGCTCGTCGGCCGAGACTGAAGCTTTCTTT. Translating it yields CASSSAETEAFF.

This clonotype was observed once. CDR3 residues: CASSRGGTGTSYEQYF. CDR3 nucleotides: TGTGCCAGCAGCCGAGGGGGGACAGGAACTTCCTACGAGCAGTACTTC. The genes are TRBV11-2 and TRBJ2-7; 8 nucleotides align to TRBD1. Germline CDR1 is SGHAT and CDR2 is FQNNGV. V gave up 5 bases and J gave up 1 base; unmatched junction bases: 10. The CDR3 totals 16 residues. The full variable domain, rest sourced from reference TRBV11-2 and TRBJ2-7, is EAGVAQSPRYKIIEKRQSVAFWCNPISGHATLYWYQQILGQGPKLLIQFQNNGVVDDSQLPKDRFSAERLKGVDSTLKIQPAKLEDSAVYLCASSRGGTGTSYEQYFGPGTRLTVT.